Each of the 24 T cell receptor beta chains below was sequenced from the same sample in a study of blood T cell repertoires in COVID-19. Profiling relied on immunoSEQ multiplex PCR, and the TCRdb table lists in-frame clones only, not all of them. The top ten clones hold around 6% of a sample with some 46,000 clones, approximately 89% of them seen once. Sequencing was performed on peripheral blood. These receptors were obtained from a man in his 60s with acute or convalescent COVID-19.

The rearrangement uses TRBV14 and TRBJ1-1; 8 positions agree with TRBD1. Germline trimming cut 0 bases from V and 4 bases from J; bases unmatched to any gene: 4. The CDR3 runs to 15 residues. Per the germline V gene, CDR1 is SGHDN and CDR2 is FVKESK. The CDR3 nucleotides read TGTGCCAGCAGCCAAGACAGGGGGCTGGTCACTGAAGCTTTCTTT. Its protein product is CASSQDRGLVTEAFF.

This chain uses TRBV5-1 with TRBJ1-6; the D is unclear. V was shortened by 1 base and J by 9 bases, with 20 bases between the two germline ends. Germline CDR1 SGHRS, CDR2 YFSETQ. The CDR3 has 17 amino acids. CDR3 nucleotides: TGCGCCAGCAGCTTGACTTCATTCGTCGGGGTTGTTTCACCCCTCCACTTT. It encodes CASSLTSFVGVVSPLHF.

This chain uses TRBV5-5 with TRBJ1-2; D is perhaps TRBD1 (6 bases). CDR1 is SGHKS, CDR2 YYEKEE, per germline (reference sequence). Trimming pared 1 base from V and 5 bases from J, leaving 15 bases between. There are 15 residues in the CDR3. CDR3 loop: CASSLKPRDRYGYTF. CDR3 nucleotide sequence: TGTGCCAGCAGCTTGAAACCCCGCGACAGGTATGGCTACACCTTC.

The V gene is TRBV27, the J gene TRBJ2-1; 7 bases are a match to TRBD1. CDR3 length: 12 residues. The junction had 2 bases not matched to a gene; V was cut back by 8 bases and J by 4 bases. Germline CDR1 reads MNHEY; CDR2 reads SMNVEV (reference sequence). The chain's CDR3 is CASPDRYNEQFF. The CDR3 nucleotides are TGTGCCAGCCCGGACAGGTACAATGAGCAGTTCTTC.

CDR3 sequence (DNA): TGCGCCAGCAGCTTGGATATACTAGCGATAACAGATACGCAGTATTTT. Translating gives CASSLDILAITDTQYF. The chain is built from TRBV5-1 and TRBJ2-3; 7 nucleotides line up with TRBD2. The length of the CDR3 is 16 residues. V dropped 0 bases and J dropped 3; count of bases not matched to a gene: 7. Germline V gives CDR1 SGHRS, CDR2 YFSETQ.

V is TRBV7-8 and J is TRBJ1-4; the D is unclear. From germline, CDR1 is SGHVS and CDR2 FQNEAQ. The CDR3 runs 16 residues. Deletions cut 1 base from V and 2 bases from J, with 11 bases between. The CDR3, as DNA: TGTGCCAGCAGCTTAGGAGGATACGGCACTAATGAAAAACTGTTTTTT. As protein: CASSLGGYGTNEKLFF.

CDR3 sequence reads: CASRPSGRVVNEQFF. The DNA of the CDR3 is TGTGCCAGCAGACCGAGCGGGAGGGTTGTCAATGAGCAGTTCTTC. The chain carries TRBV28 and TRBJ2-1, with TRBD2 matching over 10 bases. J lost 6 bases, V lost 6 bases, and 8 bases had no gene match. The CDR3 loop spans 15 amino acids. Germline CDR1 MDHEN, CDR2 SYDVKM.

The gene calls are TRBV28 and TRBJ2-7; perhaps TRBD2 as D (6 bases). Germline V gives CDR1 MDHEN, CDR2 SYDVKM. This CDR3 has 13 amino acids. V lost 4 bases to trimming and J lost 3 bases, with 10 bases between them. CDR3 region: CASSSGTVYEQYF. DNA for the CDR3: TGTGCCAGCAGTTCCGGGACTGTCTACGAGCAGTACTTC.

The rearrangement joins TRBV7-6 to TRBJ2-3; 10 nucleotides line up with TRBD2. CDR3 size: 17 residues. Per the germline V gene, CDR1 is SGHVS and CDR2 is FNYEAQ. Losses at the gene ends were 2 bases for V and 5 bases for J; bases not matched to a gene: 10. The CDR3 DNA reads as TGTGCCAGCAGCTTACTGAGCGGGAGGGCCTCTGTAGATACGCAGTATTTT. It translates to CASSLLSGRASVDTQYF.

The gene calls are TRBV19 and TRBJ1-1; D gene ambiguous. Trimming cost V 4 bases and J 5 bases, with 14 bases left between them. CDR3 size: 14 residues. Germline V gene lookup returns CDR1 LNHDA and CDR2 SQIVND (reference sequence). The CDR3 loop reads CASSRSQAGTEAFF. The CDR3 nucleotides are TGTGCCAGTAGTAGGTCCCAGGCGGGGACTGAAGCTTTCTTT.

The chain recombines TRBV11-2 with TRBJ2-7; D remains unclear. V lost 1 base to trimming and J lost 0 bases, with 10 bases between them. Germline values: CDR1 SGHAT, CDR2 FQNNGV. The CDR3 totals 15 residues. CDR3: CASSLVEVLSYEQYF. In DNA, the CDR3 is TGTGCCAGCAGCTTAGTTGAGGTACTCTCCTACGAGCAGTACTTC. Combining the CDR3 with reference TRBV11-2 and TRBJ2-7 gives the whole variable domain EAGVAQSPRYKIIEKRQSVAFWCNPISGHATLYWYQQILGQGPKLLIQFQNNGVVDDSQLPKDRFSAERLKGVDSTLKIQPAKLEDSAVYLCASSLVEVLSYEQYFGPGTRLTVT.

The V gene is TRBV30, the J gene TRBJ2-5; possibly TRBD2 for D (5 bases). The CDR3 loop spans 12 amino acids. V lost 5 bases to trimming and J lost 10 bases, with 17 bases between them. Germline values: CDR1 GTSNPN, CDR2 SVGIG (reference sequence). CDR3 in DNA: TGTGCCTGGTTTAGGATCCAAGAGGGCCAGTACTTC. Protein: CAWFRIQEGQYF.

The V and J genes are TRBV10-2 and TRBJ1-2; 9 bases map to TRBD1. V trimming: 6 bases; J trimming: 3 bases; junction bases outside the gene matches: 5. The length of the CDR3 is 14 residues. Germline assignment: CDR1 WSHSY and CDR2 SAAADI. CDR3 sequence reads: CASSRTGDYYGYTF. DNA of the CDR3: TGCGCCAGCAGCCGGACAGGGGATTACTATGGCTACACCTTC.

This chain connects TRBV4-1 to TRBJ2-2; 9 nucleotides line up with TRBD1. Germline CDR1 is MGHRA and CDR2 is YSYEKL. Trimming at V came to 5 bases and at J to 7 bases, leaving 8 bases not matched to a gene. The CDR3 sequence is 15 residues long. In DNA, the CDR3 is TGCGCCAGCAGCAGGACAGGGGCCCGGGGCGGGGAGCTGTTTTTT. Translation gives CASSRTGARGGELFF.

The chain is built from TRBV14 and TRBJ1-2; D call uncertain. Trimming removed 0 bases at V and 3 bases at J, with 5 bases between. CDR3 length: 13 residues. Germline loops: CDR1 SGHDN, CDR2 FVKESK. The CDR3 sequence is CASSQDRDYGYTF. In nucleotides, the CDR3 is TGTGCCAGCAGCCAAGATAGAGACTATGGCTACACCTTC.

This sequence joins TRBV28 and TRBJ1-2; 11 bases match TRBD1. With V trimmed by 3 bases and J by 7 bases, 10 bases remained unmatched. This CDR3 has 16 amino acids. Germline assignment: CDR1 MDHEN and CDR2 SYDVKM. CDR3: CASSLAGQGEMGGYTF. Written as DNA, the CDR3 is TGTGCCAGCAGTTTGGCGGGACAGGGGGAAATGGGTGGCTACACCTTC.

The chain has TRBV27 and TRBJ2-7, with 8 bases matching TRBD1. The V gene's germline CDR1 is MNHEY and CDR2 SMNVEV (reference sequence). The CDR3 covers 13 residues. V trimming: 0 bases; J trimming: 12 bases; junction bases outside the gene matches: 7. The CDR3 sequence is CASSLSRQGRTYF. The CDR3 DNA reads as TGTGCCAGCAGTTTATCTCGACAGGGGCGGACGTACTTC.

The J gene is TRBJ1-5, the V gene TRBV18; 8 bases line up with TRBD1. This CDR3 has 16 amino acids. CDR1 and CDR2 (germline): KGHSH, LQKENI. The ends lost 3 bases at V and 4 bases at J; junction bases unmatched: 8. The DNA of the CDR3 is TGTGCCAGCTCACCCGGACAGGGCGGAGGAAATCAGCCCCAGCATTTT. It translates to CASSPGQGGGNQPQHF.

This sequence joins TRBV30 and TRBJ2-6; 8 bases fit TRBD2. Per germline, CDR1 GTSNPN and CDR2 SVGIG (reference sequence). The CDR3 spans 16 residues. J gave up 0 bases and V 2 bases, and 3 bases lay outside the gene matches. CDR3 in DNA: TGTGCCTGGAGTTCGGGGGGGAGCTCTGGGGCCAACGTCCTGACTTTC. Amino acid sequence: CAWSSGGSSGANVLTF.

This rearrangement joins TRBV11-2 to TRBJ2-1; D not resolved. Germline V lookup: CDR1 SGHAT, CDR2 FQNNGV. The CDR3 runs 12 residues. The V end was cut by 4 bases, the J end by 12 bases, with 13 bases between. CDR3 nucleotide sequence: TGTGCCAGCAGCTCTGGGCCTTTCCGGCAGTTCTTC. It encodes CASSSGPFRQFF.

This clone was recorded a few times. The chain links TRBV6-4 to TRBJ2-2; D ambiguous. This CDR3 is 14 amino acids long. CDR1 and CDR2 (germline): MRHNA, SNTAGT. V was trimmed by 7 bases and J by 0 bases, leaving 9 bases between them. In DNA, the CDR3 is TGTGCCAGCAAGGCTAGAGCGAACACCGGGGAGCTGTTTTTT. Its protein product is CASKARANTGELFF.

This chain uses TRBV5-1 with TRBJ2-3, with TRBD2 identical over 9 bases. Trimming cost V 0 bases and J 4 bases; bases outside gene matches: 3. Germline V CDR1 and CDR2: SGHRS, YFSETQ. This CDR3 contains 15 residues. The chain's CDR3 is CASSLAGGRADTQYF. The CDR3 nucleotides read TGCGCCAGCAGCTTGGCCGGCGGGAGGGCAGATACGCAGTATTTT.

This clone was counted between two and nine times. The J gene is TRBJ1-3, the V gene TRBV6-5; D call uncertain. The CDR3 totals 15 residues. Trimming took 0 bases from V and 2 from J, leaving 8 bases between them. Germline CDR1 MNHEY, CDR2 SVGAGI. The CDR3 coding sequence is TGTGCCAGCAGTTACTCGATGCGGACTGGAAACACCATATATTTT. Its translation is CASSYSMRTGNTIYF.

This clone was counted between two and nine times. The chain combines TRBV2 with TRBJ2-2; D call uncertain. The CDR3 extends over 14 amino acids. V was cut by 4 bases and J by 2 bases, with 8 bases left in between. The germline CDR1 and CDR2 sequences are SNHLY and FYNNEI. The DNA for the CDR3 is TGTGCCAGCAGTGGTCTACTAAACACCGGGGAGCTGTTTTTT. It codes for CASSGLLNTGELFF.